This T cell receptor beta chain is from a study of cytomegalovirus exposure and HLA in healthy donors. V lost 2 bases, J lost 7 bases, and 26 bases lay in between. Germline lookup yields CDR1 LNHNV and CDR2 YYDKDF (reference sequence). The CDR3 length is 18 residues. Every donor was a healthy person donating bone marrow. Whole-study findings and limits: Altogether, 160 or so TCR beta chains were recorded as cytomegalovirus-associated. In a later analysis, DRB1 alleles had the most associated TCRs; HLA-C alleles the fewest. Across donors, sequencing depth was assumed by presence/absence analyses to be roughly uniform.

PCR was performed using 60 Vbeta and 13 Jbeta primers. The data were produced by immunoSEQ multiplex PCR, yet TCRdb's version contains in-frame clones alone and is incomplete. The repertoire has over 100,000 clones, 78% of them found once; the top ten carry 1.4% to 1.5%. Worth noting for this clone: The antigen remains unidentified.

The V call is TRBV15, the J call TRBJ2-5; D ambiguous. Input material: PBMCs. This TCR derives from a female donor in good health and CMV-seronegative. DNA for the CDR3: TGTGCCACCAGCAGAATTAGCCCGGATCCCCGCTCCTTCGGGACCCAGTACTTC. It translates to CATSRISPDPRSFGTQYF.